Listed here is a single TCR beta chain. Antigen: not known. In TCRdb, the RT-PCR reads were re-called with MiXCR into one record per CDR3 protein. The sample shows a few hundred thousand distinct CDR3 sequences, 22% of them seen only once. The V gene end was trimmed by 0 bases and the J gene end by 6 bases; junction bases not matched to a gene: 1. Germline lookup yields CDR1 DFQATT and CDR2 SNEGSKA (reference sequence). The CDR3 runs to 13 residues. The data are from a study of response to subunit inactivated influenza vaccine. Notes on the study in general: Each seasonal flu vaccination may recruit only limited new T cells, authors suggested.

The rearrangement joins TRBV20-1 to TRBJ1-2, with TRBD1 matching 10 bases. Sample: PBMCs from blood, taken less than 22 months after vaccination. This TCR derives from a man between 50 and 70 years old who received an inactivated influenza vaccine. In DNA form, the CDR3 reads TGCAGTGCTAGAGATGGGACAGGGGATGGCTACACCTTC. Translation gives CSARDGTGDGYTF.